This T cell receptor (beta chain) came from a study of T cell repertoires in cytomegalovirus infection. MiXCR was run by TCRdb on the reads, yielding one entry per CDR3 protein. The sample includes about 310,000 distinct CDR3 sequences, approximately 25% of them seen just once. To note about this clonotype: The antigen remains unidentified.

This CDR3 is built from 12 residues. Germline V gene data show CDR1 as SQVTM and CDR2 as ANQGSEA. J was trimmed by 6 bases and V by 5 bases; bases with no gene match: 5. Study-wide results and limits: Summed frequency of public TCR beta families distinguished CMV carriers with the relevant HLA.

The clonotype was recovered from a human donor in good health (CMV status not recorded). Some clones in this sample may be carry-over from other donors' samples. Sequenced material: cultured PBMCs, taken from culture after CMV antigen stimulation. J is TRBJ1-2 and V is TRBV29-1, with TRBD1 identical over 8 bases. In nucleotides, the CDR3 is TGCAGCGTTCTGACAGGGGTGGATGGCTACACCTTC. Protein product: CSVLTGVDGYTF.